Listed below are T cell receptor beta chains from one sample, sequenced in a study of blood T cells in healthy people across ages. TCRdb analysed the 5' RACE reads with MiXCR anew, one entry per CDR3 protein. This table holds 800,000 or so distinct CDR3 sequences, roughly 25% found once. These records were also assigned to another study, of T cells of mothers and their children.

The sequencing input was blood. These TCRs come from a boy younger than 18 in good health. Each CDR3 is given with its conserved first and last residue. The order of the fields is V gene, clone size, D gene, J gene, CDR3 protein, CDR3 DNA. D genes are given only for firm matches. Rows may omit the clone size; those that give it use once, few, many or a size class.

>TRBV11-2|-|-|TRBJ2-7
CASSLALDYEQYF
TGTGCCAGCAGCTTAGCCCTAGACTACGAGCAGTACTTC
>TRBV18|few|-|TRBJ2-6
CASSFGQSSGANVLTF
TGTGCCAGCTCCTTCGGACAGTCCTCTGGGGCCAACGTCCTGACTTTC
>TRBV29-1|-|-|TRBJ2-1
CSVAGKKNNEQFF
TGCAGCGTTGCAGGTAAAAAAAACAATGAGCAGTTCTTC
>TRBV20-1|few|-|TRBJ2-7
CSARRPGRSYEQYF
TGCAGTGCTAGACGCCCGGGCCGCTCCTACGAGCAGTACTTC
>TRBV29-1|few|TRBD1|TRBJ2-3
CSVDRDRSTDTQYF
TGCAGCGTTGATAGGGACAGGAGCACAGATACGCAGTATTTT
>TRBV6-1|few|-|TRBJ2-5
CASSEDGYGETQYF
TGTGCCAGCAGTGAGGACGGGTACGGAGAGACCCAGTACTTC
>TRBV5-4|-|TRBD1|TRBJ1-6
CASSRTGGFDTLHF
TGTGCCAGCAGCCGGACAGGGGGGTTCGACACCCTCCACTTT
>TRBV14|few|-|TRBJ1-4
CASSRQPGPTVF
TGTGCCAGCAGCCGCCAACCGGGGCCGACGGTTTTT
>TRBV28|-|TRBD1|TRBJ1-2
CASSPGQLRLGYTF
TGTGCCAGCAGCCCGGGACAGCTAAGGTTGGGCTACACCTTC
>TRBV20-1|few|TRBD2|TRBJ2-1
CSARDPTSGSYNEQFF
TGCAGTGCTAGAGACCCTACTAGCGGGAGTTACAATGAGCAGTTCTTC
>TRBV14|few|-|TRBJ2-4
CASSHAKNIQYF
TGTGCCAGCAGCCATGCCAAAAACATTCAGTACTTC
>TRBV28|-|TRBD2|TRBJ2-7
CASSPHAPGGGEQYF
TGTGCCAGCAGTCCCCATGCTCCGGGGGGAGGCGAGCAGTACTTC
>TRBV2|-|-|TRBJ2-1
CASSETDPLRNEQFF
TGTGCCAGCAGTGAAACCGACCCTCTAAGGAATGAGCAGTTCTTC
>TRBV2|-|-|TRBJ2-1
CASSTTDEQFF
TGTGCCAGCAGTACTACGGATGAGCAGTTCTTC
>TRBV20-1|-|-|TRBJ2-1
CSARVEGGASYNEQFF
TGCAGTGCTAGGGTCGAGGGGGGGGCCTCCTACAATGAGCAGTTCTTC
>TRBV30|few|-|TRBJ2-1
CAWSVSDNEQFF
TGTGCCTGGAGTGTATCTGACAATGAGCAGTTCTTC
>TRBV29-1|few|TRBD1|TRBJ1-4
CSVEDPRQGVEKLFF
TGCAGCGTTGAAGATCCTCGACAGGGGGTTGAAAAACTGTTTTTT
>TRBV7-2|-|-|TRBJ1-2
CASSLDPGITGYTF
TGTGCCAGCAGCTTAGACCCAGGGATTACTGGCTACACCTTC
>TRBV7-9|-|-|TRBJ2-7
CASSLASVSDTYEQYF
TGTGCCAGCAGCTTAGCGAGTGTATCAGATACCTACGAGCAGTACTTC
>TRBV6-5|-|-|TRBJ2-6
CASSYTGSSGANVLTF
TGTGCCAGCAGTTATACAGGGAGCTCTGGGGCCAACGTCCTGACTTTC
>TRBV13|-|TRBD2|TRBJ2-1
CASSLVRASGNYNEQFF
TGTGCCAGCAGCTTAGTCCGGGCTAGCGGGAACTACAATGAGCAGTTCTTC
>TRBV29-1|-|-|TRBJ2-1
CSVEAGASSYNEQFF
TGCAGCGTTGAAGCGGGGGCGAGCTCTTACAATGAGCAGTTCTTC
>TRBV28|-|-|TRBJ1-2
CASSIDPRRYGYTF
TGTGCCAGCAGTATAGATCCCCGGAGGTATGGCTACACCTTC
>TRBV7-2|few|TRBD2|TRBJ2-4
CASSLAARLAGALAKNIQYF
TGTGCCAGCAGCTTAGCGGCCCGGCTAGCGGGGGCTCTAGCCAAAAACATTCAGTACTTC
>TRBV20-1|-|TRBD2|TRBJ2-5
CSARLPGLAKETQYF
TGCAGTGCTAGACTCCCGGGACTAGCGAAAGAGACCCAGTACTTC
>TRBV6-1|-|-|TRBJ2-6
CASSTRVLAEFSGANVLTF
TGTGCCAGCAGTACGCGGGTTCTGGCGGAGTTCTCTGGGGCCAACGTCCTGACTTTC
>TRBV12-5|-|-|TRBJ2-5
CASGLVKGQGDQETQYF
TGTGCTAGTGGTTTGGTAAAGGGGCAGGGTGACCAAGAGACCCAGTACTTC
>TRBV3-1|few|TRBD2|TRBJ2-3
CASSQDPSGAGDTQYF
TGTGCCAGCAGCCAAGACCCTAGCGGGGCCGGGGATACGCAGTATTTT
>TRBV6-2/TRBV6-3|-|TRBD1|TRBJ2-7
CASRRPAQGVIEQYF
TGTGCCAGCAGGCGACCGGCGCAGGGGGTGATCGAGCAGTACTTC
>TRBV4-1|-|-|TRBJ2-3
CASSQGPPGQADTQYF
TGCGCCAGCAGCCAAGGGCCCCCGGGGCAGGCAGATACGCAGTATTTT
>TRBV9|-|-|TRBJ2-7
CASSVDINSYEQYF
TGTGCCAGCAGCGTAGATATTAACTCCTACGAGCAGTACTTC
>TRBV3-1|-|TRBD1|TRBJ2-4
CASSQGGTGGAKNIQYF
TGTGCCAGCAGCCAAGGAGGGACAGGGGGCGCGAAAAACATTCAGTACTTC
>TRBV28|few|-|TRBJ2-1
CASSPISLYNEQFF
TGTGCCAGCAGTCCTATCTCCCTCTATAATGAGCAGTTCTTC
>TRBV12-3/TRBV12-4|-|-|TRBJ2-3
CASSFLLATDTQYF
TGTGCCAGCAGTTTCCTCTTAGCGACAGATACGCAGTATTTT
>TRBV20-1|-|TRBD1|TRBJ2-5
CSARSPRDRKETQYF
TGCAGTGCAAGGTCCCCCCGGGACAGGAAAGAGACCCAGTACTTC
>TRBV14|-|-|TRBJ2-3
CASSQVPRTADTQYF
TGTGCCAGCAGCCAAGTTCCCAGGACCGCGGATACGCAGTATTTT
>TRBV5-5|many|TRBD1|TRBJ1-3
CASSLWTGGGNTIYF
TGTGCCAGCAGCCTTTGGACAGGGGGTGGAAACACCATATATTTT
>TRBV3-1|few|-|TRBJ2-5
CASSLQGPRRIYF
TGTGCCAGCAGCCTTCAGGGCCCAAGGAGGATTTACTTC
>TRBV20-1|few|TRBD2|TRBJ2-2
CSARDPSGGDTGELFF
TGCAGTGCTAGAGATCCCAGCGGGGGGGATACCGGGGAGCTGTTTTTT
>TRBV7-9|-|TRBD1|TRBJ2-3
CASSLGQGMDTQYF
TGTGCCAGCAGCTTAGGACAGGGGATGGATACGCAGTATTTT
>TRBV5-6|few|TRBD1|TRBJ2-5
CASSLIVTGLGQETQYF
TGTGCCAGCAGCTTGATCGTGACAGGGCTTGGCCAAGAGACCCAGTACTTC
>TRBV6-1|few|-|TRBJ2-5
CASSELETLF
TGTGCCAGCAGTGAACTTGAGACCCTCTTC
>TRBV28|-|TRBD2|TRBJ2-5
CASSPTRLAYGETQYF
TGTGCCAGCAGTCCGACCCGACTAGCGTACGGCGAGACCCAGTACTTC
>TRBV28|-|-|TRBJ1-4
CASRFPSPNEKLFF
TGTGCCAGCAGATTTCCGTCGCCTAATGAAAAACTGTTTTTT
>TRBV6-2/TRBV6-3|few|TRBD2|TRBJ2-7
CASNPRAGTYYEQYF
TGTGCCAGCAATCCTCGAGCGGGAACTTACTACGAGCAGTACTTC
>TRBV7-3|-|-|TRBJ2-3
CASSALGGATDTQYF
TGTGCCAGCAGCGCGCTGGGTGGGGCCACAGATACGCAGTATTTT
>TRBV5-1|-|-|TRBJ1-2
CASSSITGPRRGYTF
TGCGCCAGCAGCTCGATAACGGGCCCCCGAAGGGGCTACACCTTC
>TRBV4-2|-|TRBD1|TRBJ2-4
CASSHEMGQGGRIQYF
TGTGCCAGCAGCCATGAGATGGGACAGGGGGGACGAATTCAGTACTTC
>TRBV7-9|-|TRBD1|TRBJ1-1
CASSLVGQGATEAFF
TGTGCCAGCAGCTTAGTAGGACAGGGGGCGACTGAAGCTTTCTTT
>TRBV4-3|-|-|TRBJ2-3
CASSQDRLGYTDTQYF
TGCGCCAGCAGCCAAGATCGGCTCGGATACACAGATACGCAGTATTTT
>TRBV12-3/TRBV12-4|-|-|TRBJ1-2
CASSYDWLYRF
TGTGCCAGCAGTTATGACTGGTTGTATCGCTTC
>TRBV29-1|-|-|TRBJ2-1
CSVGGEGWNEQFF
TGCAGCGTCGGCGGTGAGGGTTGGAATGAGCAGTTCTTC
>TRBV7-3|-|TRBD2|TRBJ2-1
CASSLGSGSYNAQFF
TGTGCCAGCAGCTTAGGGAGCGGGAGCTACAATGCGCAGTTCTTC
>TRBV20-1|-|TRBD1|TRBJ2-7
CSARHETGRYF
TGCAGTGCTAGACACGAGACAGGGAGGTACTTC
>TRBV28|few|-|TRBJ2-5
CASSPEEGGTQYF
TGTGCCAGCAGTCCCGAGGAAGGAGGGACCCAGTACTTC
>TRBV5-4|few|TRBD1|TRBJ1-2
CASSFWTGGNYGYTF
TGTGCCAGCAGCTTCTGGACAGGGGGAAACTATGGCTACACCTTC
>TRBV2|many|-|TRBJ2-7
CASRHPGRGLSYEQYF
TGTGCCAGCAGGCACCCGGGGAGGGGGTTGTCCTACGAGCAGTACTTC
>TRBV6-2/TRBV6-3|-|TRBD1|TRBJ2-4
CASTGQENIQYF
TGTGCCAGCACGGGACAGGAAAACATTCAGTACTTC
>TRBV28|-|-|TRBJ2-1
CASSLWGNEQFF
TGTGCCAGCAGTTTATGGGGCAATGAGCAGTTCTTC